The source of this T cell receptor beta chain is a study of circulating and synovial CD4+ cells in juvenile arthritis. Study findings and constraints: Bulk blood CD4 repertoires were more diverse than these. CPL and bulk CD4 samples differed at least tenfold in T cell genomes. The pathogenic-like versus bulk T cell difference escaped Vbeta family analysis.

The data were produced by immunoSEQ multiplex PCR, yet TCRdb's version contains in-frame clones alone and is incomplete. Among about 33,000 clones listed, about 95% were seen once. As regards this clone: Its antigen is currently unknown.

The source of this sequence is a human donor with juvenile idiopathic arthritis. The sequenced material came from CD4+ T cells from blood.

This CDR3 reads CASSVTGTAYGYTF. The CDR3 DNA is TGTGCCAGCAGCGTTACTGGGACAGCCTATGGCTACACCTTC. The chain joins TRBV9 to TRBJ1-2, with TRBD1 identical over 7 bases. The CDR3 runs to 14 residues. Germline-derived CDR1 and CDR2 are SGDLS and YYNGEE. V lost 2 bases, J lost 4 bases, and 5 bases stayed unmatched.